This TCR beta chain was sequenced during a study of blood T cell repertoires in COVID-19. Study-level information: The United States, Italy and Spain were the sources of the acute and convalescent COVID-19 samples. PBMCs, B-cell-depleted T cells, or T cells were the source of the cDNA or gDNA that made up the material.

This CDR3 is 17 amino acids long. Germline values: CDR1 LNHDA, CDR2 SQIVND (reference sequence). Trimming pared 6 bases from V and 2 bases from J, leaving 22 bases between. Authors' methods: From reference gene primer amplification, estimates of nucleated cell counts were derived. Measured with immunoSEQ multiplex PCR; TCRdb has only the in-frame clones, and not every one. That table furnishes V, J and clone size, whereas the DNA furnished D and trimming. The sample consists of 92,000 or so clones, approximately 88% of them appearing once. Sequencing was done on a sample of peripheral blood. This receptor was obtained from a man aged 55-75 years with acute or convalescent COVID-19. The genes are TRBV19 and TRBJ2-5; weak D call: TRBD1 (5 bases). This CDR3 reads CASRGTLGRRTQETQYF. As DNA, the CDR3 is TGTGCCAGTAGAGGAACCTTGGGAAGGCGGACACAAGAGACCCAGTACTTC.